This T cell receptor beta chain derives from a study of human T cells and chemical hapten exposure. Study-wide results and caveats: TCRs at a frequency above 1 in 1000 stayed unchanged with DPC sensitization.

TCRdb redid the calling of the RACE reads with MiXCR, one entry per CDR3 protein. The sample holds about 360,000 distinct CDR3 sequences; roughly 6.9% are singletons and the top ten take 8% to 9%. The CDR3 is 13 amino acids. Germline CDR1 reads MNHEY; CDR2 reads SMNVEV (reference sequence). V was clipped by 2 bases and J by 5 bases, with 8 bases between them. Noted time point: patch test 1, 2 weeks after DPC sensitization. The treatment here: therapeutic diphenylcyclopropenone sensitization with weekly scalp DPC. Total RNA was isolated from unfractionated whole blood. In this sample, this clonotype turned up a few times. No antigen is known for it.

The rearrangement joins TRBV27 to TRBJ2-3, with D tentatively TRBD1 (5 bases). The TCR comes from a woman under 30 with alopecia areata. Some clones in this sample may be carry-over from other donors' samples. Material: whole blood, obtained in connection with sensitization to the hapten diphenylcyclopropenone (DPC). The CDR3: CASSLDSQDTQYF. CDR3 sequence (DNA): TGTGCCAGCAGTTTAGACAGCCAAGATACGCAGTATTTT.